The rows below give T cell receptor beta chains drawn from one sample of a study of blood T cell repertoires in COVID-19. Profiling relied on immunoSEQ multiplex PCR, and the TCRdb table lists in-frame clones only, not all of them. Of over 400,000 clones detected, approximately 86% appear once; the ten largest clones hold around 7.9%. Sequencing was carried out using PBMCs or T cells enriched from blood (not recorded which). These receptors came from a woman aged 55 to 70 who had recovered from COVID-19. The CDR3 runs from the conserved cysteine through the conserved F or W. A D gene is named only where the DNA matches it firmly. Expanded clones are given a class, and other clones once, few, many or no size at all.

clone_size j_call d_call v_call cdr3_aa cdr3_nt
. TRBJ2-1 TRBD1 TRBV6-5 CASDRVYNEQFF TGTGCCAGCGACAGGGTATACAATGAGCAGTTCTTC
. TRBJ1-1 . TRBV2 CASSPRDTEAFF TGTGCCAGCAGTCCCCGGGACACCGAAGCTTTCTTT
few TRBJ1-3 . TRBV3-1/TRBV3-2 CASSPQALIGNTIYF TGTGCCAGCAGCCCCCAGGCCCTTATCGGAAACACCATATATTTT
. TRBJ1-4 . TRBV2 CASSERRAEKLFF TGTGCCAGCAGTGAAAGGAGGGCAGAAAAACTGTTTTTT
. TRBJ1-1 . TRBV19 CASSPGLGAEAFF TGTGCCAGTAGTCCAGGGCTAGGGGCTGAAGCTTTCTTT
. TRBJ1-2 TRBD1 TRBV12-5 CASGKQGAYGYTF TGTGCTAGTGGTAAACAGGGGGCCTATGGCTACACCTTC
. TRBJ2-2 . TRBV27 CASSPSAYKLTAHGELFF TGTGCCAGCAGTCCATCGGCCTACAAACTGACAGCCCACGGGGAGCTGTTTTTT
. TRBJ2-6 . TRBV19 CASSSLGFSSGANVLTF TGTGCCAGTAGTTCCCTCGGGTTCTCCTCTGGGGCCAACGTCCTGACTTTC
. TRBJ2-5 TRBD1 TRBV5-4 CASSLGGQLSQETQYF TGTGCCAGCAGCTTGGGGGGACAGCTTTCCCAAGAGACCCAGTACTTC
. TRBJ2-3 . TRBV5-1 CASSLGDNTDTQYF TGCGCCAGCAGCTTGGGGGACAACACAGATACGCAGTATTTT
once TRBJ2-2 . TRBV5-1 CASSSAEAGELFF TGCGCCAGCAGCTCCGCGGAAGCCGGGGAGCTGTTTTTT
. TRBJ1-5 . TRBV6-5 CASSAEKPQHF TGTGCCAGCAGCGCGGAAAAGCCCCAGCATTTT
. TRBJ2-1 . TRBV30 CAWSPGGPVEQFF TGTGCCTGGAGCCCCGGGGGGCCCGTTGAGCAGTTCTTC
. TRBJ2-6 TRBD1 TRBV24-1 CATSARDRGTSGANVLTF TGTGCCACCAGTGCCCGGGACAGGGGGACCTCTGGGGCCAACGTCCTGACTTTC
. TRBJ2-1 TRBD2 TRBV7-9 CASSGDLPSGGYNEQFF TGTGCCAGCAGCGGGGATCTACCTAGCGGGGGGTACAATGAGCAGTTCTTC
. TRBJ1-2 TRBD1 TRBV5-1 CASSMDRGYTF TGCGCCAGCAGCATGGACAGGGGCTACACCTTC
. TRBJ1-1 TRBD1 TRBV18 CASSPFTQGADTEAFF TGTGCCAGCTCACCATTTACCCAGGGGGCAGACACTGAAGCTTTCTTT
once TRBJ2-1 TRBD1 TRBV24-1 CATSGVTGTGFYNEQFF TGTGCCACCAGTGGTGTAACCGGGACAGGCTTTTACAATGAGCAGTTCTTC
. TRBJ1-5 . TRBV19 CASSIELSSNQPQHF TGTGCCAGTAGTATAGAACTGTCTAGCAATCAGCCCCAGCATTTT
once TRBJ1-2 . TRBV5-6 CASRLRAQDPGYTF TGTGCCAGCAGACTCCGGGCACAGGACCCTGGCTACACCTTC
. TRBJ1-3 . TRBV1 CTSSLLPNTIYF TGCACCAGCAGCCTCCTCCCAAACACCATATATTTT
. TRBJ1-5 TRBD1 TRBV19 CASSIRTGGGQPQHF TGTGCCAGTAGTATTCGGACAGGGGGCGGTCAGCCCCAGCATTTT
. TRBJ1-2 . TRBV19 CASTRWTDYGYTF TGTGCCAGTACCAGATGGACTGACTATGGCTACACCTTC
. TRBJ1-4 . TRBV11-2 CASSELNEKLFF TGTGCCAGCAGCGAACTTAATGAAAAACTGTTTTTT
. TRBJ1-3 . TRBV19 CASSLQGMTGNTIYF TGTGCCAGTAGCCTACAGGGTATGACTGGAAACACCATATATTTT
. TRBJ1-6 . TRBV6-5 CASSSPGSPLHF TGTGCCAGCAGCTCCCCAGGGTCACCCCTCCACTTT
. TRBJ1-5 . TRBV18 CASSVDSPNQPQHF TGTGCCAGCTCTGTGGACAGCCCCAATCAGCCCCAGCATTTT
. TRBJ2-4 TRBD2 TRBV5-1 CASALDGLGGDIQYF TGCGCCAGTGCCCTAGACGGGCTCGGGGGGGATATTCAGTACTTC
. TRBJ1-6 . TRBV6-6 CASIRTDNSPLHF TGTGCCAGCATTAGGACAGATAATTCACCCCTCCACTTT
. TRBJ1-2 TRBD1 TRBV7-9 CASSLHMTGNYGYTF TGTGCCAGCAGCTTACACATGACAGGGAACTATGGCTACACCTTC
. TRBJ2-3 TRBD2 TRBV24-1 CATSKGLAVSTDTQYF TGTGCCACCAGTAAAGGACTAGCGGTGAGCACAGATACGCAGTATTTT
. TRBJ1-2 TRBD1 TRBV19 CASSVQGGGYGYTF TGTGCCAGTAGTGTACAGGGGGGAGGCTATGGCTACACCTTC
. TRBJ1-6 TRBD1 TRBV3-1/TRBV3-2 CASSTGQYNSPLHF TGTGCCAGCAGCACGGGACAGTATAATTCACCCCTCCACTTT
few TRBJ2-2 . TRBV27 CASSPQRTGRVTGELFF TGTGCCAGCAGTCCCCAGAGGACAGGGAGGGTCACCGGGGAGCTGTTTTTT
once TRBJ2-5 . TRBV6-2/TRBV6-3 CASSDYGRQGQETQYF TGTGCCAGCAGTGACTATGGAAGGCAGGGGCAAGAGACCCAGTACTTC
few TRBJ1-6 . TRBV5-4 CASSLRQGYNSPLHF TGTGCCAGCAGCTTGAGGCAGGGCTATAATTCACCCCTCCACTTT
. TRBJ1-2 . TRBV27 CASSLLGGHGYTF TGTGCCAGCAGTTTGTTGGGGGGGCACGGCTACACCTTC
. TRBJ1-1 . TRBV5-4 CASSFGGMNTEAFF TGTGCCAGCAGCTTCGGGGGAATGAACACTGAAGCTTTCTTT
. TRBJ2-3 . TRBV2 CATRQTTDTQYF TGTGCCACTAGACAGACCACAGATACGCAGTATTTT
. TRBJ2-5 TRBD1 TRBV7-6 CASRGGTGIETQYF TGTGCCAGCAGGGGCGGGACAGGGATAGAGACCCAGTACTTC
. TRBJ2-1 TRBD2 TRBV5-1 CASSFTIAGEQFF TGCGCCAGCAGCTTCACAATAGCGGGTGAGCAGTTCTTC
. TRBJ2-3 . TRBV29-1 CSCGEDGDTQYF TGCAGCTGCGGAGAGGATGGAGATACGCAGTATTTT